The 18 T cell receptor beta chains listed next were all sequenced from one sample in a study of blood T cell repertoires in COVID-19. Sequencing used immunoSEQ multiplex PCR; TCRdb keeps in-frame clones, though not all of them. The sample yields around 180,000 clones, about 85% seen once. Material: peripheral blood. These receptor sequences come from a woman older than 75 with acute or convalescent COVID-19.

The CDR3 nucleotides are TGTGCCAGCAGCCCCGAGGACATGCGACTGCATTTT. As protein: CASSPEDMRLHF. This chain joins TRBV7-9 and TRBJ1-5; TRBD1 might be the D (5 bases). There are 12 residues in the CDR3. Trimming cost V 5 bases and J 15 bases, with 17 bases left between them. Germline loops: CDR1 SEHNR, CDR2 FQNEAQ (reference sequence).

The rearrangement uses TRBV5-1 and TRBJ2-7; possible D gene TRBD1, 5 bases. This CDR3 has 15 residues. From germline, CDR1 is SGHRS and CDR2 YFSETQ. V was trimmed by 0 bases and J by 6 bases, leaving 16 bases between them. DNA for the CDR3: TGCGCCAGCAGCTTGGCCATCCAGGGTCCCCGCGAGCAGTACTTC. Translated, it gives CASSLAIQGPREQYF.

The CDR3 nucleotides read TGTGCCAGCAGCTTGGACGGGGGTCCCTATGGCTACACCTTC. Its translation is CASSLDGGPYGYTF. V is TRBV5-4 and J is TRBJ1-2; D perhaps matches TRBD1 (5 bases). The germline CDR1 and CDR2 sequences are SGHNT and YYREEE (reference sequence). The V end lost 0 bases, the J end lost 4 bases, and 10 bases lay between the germline ends. The CDR3 has 14 amino acids.

V usage is TRBV5-4 and J usage is TRBJ2-7; 8 nucleotides match TRBD1. CDR3 length: 15 amino acids. V lost 5 bases, J lost 3 bases, and 10 bases stayed unmatched. In germline, CDR1 is SGHNT, CDR2 YYREEE (reference sequence). The CDR3 protein is CASRENSDRDYEQYF. The CDR3 DNA reads TGTGCCAGCAGGGAGAATTCGGACAGGGACTACGAGCAGTACTTC.

The genes are TRBV5-1 and TRBJ1-4, with 8 bases aligning to TRBD1. The trim removed 4 bases at V and 0 bases at J, leaving 5 bases unmatched. Germline values: CDR1 SGHRS, CDR2 YFSETQ. The CDR3 covers 16 residues. CDR3 bases: TGCGCCAGCAGCCAGTCAGGGGGCACAACTAATGAAAAACTGTTTTTT. This gives the protein CASSQSGGTTNEKLFF.

This chain links TRBV19 with TRBJ1-1; D is perhaps TRBD1 (6 bases). Per germline, CDR1 LNHDA and CDR2 SQIVND (reference sequence). This CDR3 contains 18 residues. V was clipped by 4 bases and J by 0 bases, with 21 bases between them. CDR3 amino acids: CASSRDPRAGEMNTEAFF. In DNA, the CDR3 is TGTGCCAGTAGTAGAGACCCCAGGGCAGGGGAGATGAACACTGAAGCTTTCTTT.

A single count supports this clone. This chain connects TRBV6-5 to TRBJ1-2, with TRBD1 matching 8 bases. After removal of 2 bases from V and 8 bases from J, the junction contained 7 bases not matched to a gene. The CDR3 is 14 residues long. The germline V gene encodes CDR1 MNHEY and CDR2 SVGAGI. The DNA of the CDR3 is TGTGCCAGCAGTTACGGAGGGACAGGAGGCGGCTACACCTTC. Translating it yields CASSYGGTGGGYTF.

This clone is a singleton in its sample. The chain has TRBV3-1 (or the pseudogene TRBV3-2) and TRBJ2-5; TRBD2 agrees at 12 bases. Germline-derived CDR1 and CDR2 are LGHDT and YNNKEL (reference sequence). V gave up 6 bases and J gave up 8 bases; unmatched junction bases: 7. CDR3 length: 14 amino acids. As DNA, the CDR3 is TGTGCCAGCAGGGCTAGCGGGAGGGGAGCTACCCAGTACTTC. Its protein product is CASRASGRGATQYF.

V and J are TRBV27 and TRBJ2-7; 9 bases align to TRBD2. The CDR3 is 14 residues long. Trimming took 6 bases from V and 2 from J; bases not matched to a gene: 5. Germline V gene sequence: CDR1 MNHEY, CDR2 SMNVEV (reference sequence). CDR3 coding DNA: TGTGCCAGCAGGCCGGGACTAGCCCCCTACGAGCAGTACTTC. This gives the protein CASRPGLAPYEQYF.

V and J are TRBV2 and TRBJ2-5; 9 bases are shared with TRBD2. This CDR3 has 15 residues. V dropped 7 bases and J dropped 7; count of bases not matched to a gene: 13. Germline assignment: CDR1 SNHLY and CDR2 FYNNEI. The CDR3 DNA follows: TGTGCCAGCACCCCCCAGACTAGCGGAGCGGTGACCCAGTACTTC. Translation gives CASTPQTSGAVTQYF.

The CDR3 sequence: CATSEGGRGNEQFF. The CDR3 bases are TGTGCCACCAGTGAGGGGGGACGGGGCAATGAGCAGTTCTTC. The chain recombines TRBV24-1 with TRBJ2-1; tentative D call: TRBD2 (6 bases). CDR1 and CDR2 from the germline V gene are KGHDR and SFDVKD. The CDR3 contains 14 residues. V lost 4 bases, J lost 6 bases, and 12 bases lay in between.

CDR3 residues: CASSSPGLGSTDTQYF. The CDR3 DNA reads as TGTGCCAGCAGTTCCCCGGGACTAGGGAGCACAGATACGCAGTATTTT. This chain links TRBV6-5 with TRBJ2-3; TRBD2 matches at 8 bases. The germline V gene has CDR1 MNHEY and CDR2 SVGAGI. The CDR3 has 16 amino acids. V was pared by 4 bases and J by 0 bases, with 6 bases of the junction left unmatched.

The chain links TRBV11-1 to TRBJ2-1, with 9 bases fitting TRBD2. Germline V gene lookup returns CDR1 SGHAT and CDR2 FQDESV (reference sequence). This CDR3 contains 16 residues. Trimming at V came to 5 bases and at J to 4 bases, leaving 9 bases not matched to a gene. This CDR3 reads CASSTPRLAGYNEQFF. DNA of the CDR3: TGTGCCAGCAGCACGCCACGCCTAGCGGGATACAATGAGCAGTTCTTC.

The chain links TRBV6-6 to TRBJ1-3; D uncertain. The V end lost 5 bases, the J end lost 4 bases, and 12 bases lay between the germline ends. Germline values: CDR1 MNHNY, CDR2 SVGAGI (reference sequence). This CDR3 is built from 14 residues. CDR3 bases: TGTGCCAGCAGTCCAGGCGTACACGGAAACACCATATATTTT. As protein: CASSPGVHGNTIYF.

The chain is built from TRBV7-8 and TRBJ2-7, with D perhaps TRBD2 (5 bases). Germline V gene sequence: CDR1 SGHVS, CDR2 FQNEAQ. The CDR3 is 15 residues long. Trimming took 4 bases from V and 3 from J, leaving 16 bases between them. The DNA of the CDR3 is TGTGCCAGCAGCTCCTTTGAATGGAGGAGCTACGAGCAGTACTTC. It yields the protein CASSSFEWRSYEQYF.

This chain joins TRBV21-1 and TRBJ2-7; no check of the table's D call, TRBD2, against the DNA was made. TRBV21-1 is a pseudogene segment. This CDR3 is 16 amino acids long. Written as DNA, the CDR3 is TGTGCCAGCAGCAGGAGGGGGGGACTTCCCCTCGAGAAGCAGTACTTC. This sequence encodes CASSRRGGLPLEKQYF.

The chain joins TRBV20-1 to TRBJ1-2; no firm D call. Germline V gene data show CDR1 as DFQATT and CDR2 as SNEGSKA (reference sequence). CDR3 length equals 10 residues. Trimming left V 5 bases short and J 3 bases short, with 4 bases between. For the CDR3, the DNA is TGCAGTGCTTCCTACTATGGCTACACCTTC. Translated, it gives CSASYYGYTF.

The chain has TRBV7-6 and TRBJ2-3; 7 bases fit TRBD2. Germline assignment: CDR1 SGHVS and CDR2 FNYEAQ. The CDR3 sequence is 15 residues long. Trimming removed 2 bases from V and 0 bases from J; junction bases left unmatched: 2. The CDR3 here is CASSLTGGSTDTQYF. DNA of the CDR3: TGTGCCAGCAGCTTAACGGGGGGTAGCACAGATACGCAGTATTTT.